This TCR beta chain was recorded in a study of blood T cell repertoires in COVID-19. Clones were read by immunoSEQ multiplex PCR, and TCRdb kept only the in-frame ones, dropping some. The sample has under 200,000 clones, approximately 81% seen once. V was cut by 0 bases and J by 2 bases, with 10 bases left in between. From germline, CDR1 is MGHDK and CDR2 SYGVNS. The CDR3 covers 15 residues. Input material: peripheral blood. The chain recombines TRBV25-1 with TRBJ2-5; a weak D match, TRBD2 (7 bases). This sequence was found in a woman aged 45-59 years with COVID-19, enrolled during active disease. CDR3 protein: CASSEYRGGQETQYF. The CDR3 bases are TGTGCCAGCAGTGAATATAGGGGGGGACAAGAGACCCAGTACTTC. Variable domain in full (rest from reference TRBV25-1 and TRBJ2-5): EADIYQTPRYLVIGTGKKITLECSQTMGHDKMYWYQQDPGMELHLIHYSYGVNSTEKGDLSSESTVSRIRTEHFPLTLESARPSHTSQYLCASSEYRGGQETQYFGPGTRLLVL.